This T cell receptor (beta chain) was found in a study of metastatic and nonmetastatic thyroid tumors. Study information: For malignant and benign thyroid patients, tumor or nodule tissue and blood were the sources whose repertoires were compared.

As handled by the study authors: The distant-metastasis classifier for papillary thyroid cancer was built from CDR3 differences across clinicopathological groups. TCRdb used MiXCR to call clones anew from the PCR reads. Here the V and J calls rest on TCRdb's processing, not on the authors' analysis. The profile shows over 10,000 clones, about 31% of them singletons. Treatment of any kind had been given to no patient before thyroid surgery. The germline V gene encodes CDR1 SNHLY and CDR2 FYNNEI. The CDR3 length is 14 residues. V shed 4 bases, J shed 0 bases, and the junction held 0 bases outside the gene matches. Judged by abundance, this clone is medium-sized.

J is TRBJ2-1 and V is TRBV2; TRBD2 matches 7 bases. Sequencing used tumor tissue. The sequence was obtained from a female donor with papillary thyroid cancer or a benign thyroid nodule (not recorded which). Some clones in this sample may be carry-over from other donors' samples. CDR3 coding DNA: TGTGCCAGCAGTGCTAGCGGCTCCTACAATGAGCAGTTCTTC. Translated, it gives CASSASGSYNEQFF.